These 26 T cell receptor beta chains were all obtained from the same sample, sequenced in a study of early T cells in non-severe SARS-CoV-2 infection. TCRdb independently ran MiXCR on the 5' RACE reads; one entry per CDR3 protein. The data contain some 40,000 distinct CDR3 sequences, 12% of them singletons. The specimen sequenced was whole blood. Receptors were obtained from an adult who was a healthcare worker with PCR-confirmed SARS-CoV-2 infection or an uninfected control (not recorded which).

This clonotype was seen at least ten times. J is TRBJ2-1 and V is TRBV4-3; 9 positions agree with TRBD2. CDR3 length equals 15 residues. With V trimmed by 5 bases and J by 5 bases, 7 bases remained unmatched. The V gene's germline CDR1 is LGHNA and CDR2 YSLEER. CDR3 bases: TGCGCCAGCAGCGATATAGCGGGAGCGAACAATGAGCAGTTCTTC. Amino acids: CASSDIAGANNEQFF.

This clonotype was found a few times. The V gene is TRBV29-1, the J gene TRBJ2-3, with no clear D. The V gene lost 5 bases and the J gene lost 3 bases, with 18 bases spanning the gap. The length of the CDR3 is 15 residues. Germline V gene lookup returns CDR1 SQVTM and CDR2 ANQGSEA. The CDR3: CSVLTHLRSTDTQYF. Written as DNA, the CDR3 is TGCAGCGTTCTGACTCACCTCAGGTCGACAGATACGCAGTATTTT.

This clonotype turned up a few times. V is TRBV27 and J is TRBJ2-2; D might be TRBD2 (6 bases). Germline CDR1 is MNHEY and CDR2 is SMNVEV (reference sequence). The V end was cut by 3 bases, the J end by 0 bases, with 17 bases between. This CDR3 spans 18 amino acids. In nucleotides, the CDR3 is TGTGCCAGCAGTTTCTCCCCCGGGGACTGGCCGAACACCGGGGAGCTGTTTTTT. The encoded protein is CASSFSPGDWPNTGELFF.

This clonotype was detected many times. The chain couples TRBV20-1 to TRBJ1-1; D gene uncertain. The CDR3 length is 15 residues. Trimming stripped 0 bases from V and 0 bases from J, with 11 bases between. Germline values: CDR1 DFQATT, CDR2 SNEGSKA (reference sequence). As DNA, the CDR3 is TGCAGTGCTAGAGATTCAGGAAAAATGAACACTGAAGCTTTCTTT. Its protein is CSARDSGKMNTEAFF.

This clonotype has ten or more counts. The CDR3 region has the DNA TGTGCCAGCAGCCTTACAGGGGCAGAGACCCAGTACTTC. This encodes CASSLTGAETQYF. The chain links TRBV7-9 to TRBJ2-5; 7 bases map to TRBD1. With 5 bases clipped from V and 4 bases from J, the junction kept 4 bases outside the gene matches. The V gene's germline CDR1 is SEHNR and CDR2 FQNEAQ (reference sequence). This CDR3 is 13 amino acids long.

The count of this clonotype is one. The rearrangement links TRBV5-1 to TRBJ2-1, with TRBD1 matching over 7 bases. CDR1 is SGHRS, CDR2 YFSETQ, per germline. This CDR3 spans 13 amino acids. V lost 0 bases to trimming and J lost 7 bases; unmatched junction nucleotides: 1. The chain's CDR3 is CASSLAGGNEQFF. In DNA form, the CDR3 reads TGCGCCAGCAGCTTGGCAGGGGGTAATGAGCAGTTCTTC.

Details on this clonotype: This sequence may be a read error, since a much larger clone differs from it by one base. V usage is TRBV11-2 and J usage is TRBJ1-5, with 7 nucleotides matching TRBD1. This CDR3 has 14 residues. In germline, CDR1 is SGHAT, CDR2 FQNNGV. The CDR3 reads CASSSGQSNQPQHF. Here the CDR3 DNA reads TGTGCCAGCAGCTCGGGACAGTCAAATCAACCCCAGCATTTT.

This sequence joins TRBV27 and TRBJ2-2; 12 bases align to TRBD2. The trim removed 8 bases at V and 6 bases at J, leaving 4 bases unmatched. Germline loops: CDR1 MNHEY, CDR2 SMNVEV (reference sequence). This CDR3 spans 14 amino acids. The CDR3 region has the DNA TGTGCCAGCTATGCTAGCGGGAGGGCCGGGGAGCTGTTTTTT. It is translated as CASYASGRAGELFF.

The V gene is TRBV11-2, the J gene TRBJ2-5, with TRBD2 matching over 8 bases. The CDR3 extends over 17 amino acids. Germline CDR1 SGHAT, CDR2 FQNNGV. Losses at the gene ends were 8 bases for V and 3 bases for J; bases not matched to a gene: 17. CDR3 residues: CASAGRAGGSGEETQYF. DNA for the CDR3: TGTGCCAGCGCGGGGCGGGCGGGGGGCAGCGGAGAAGAGACCCAGTACTTC.

The V gene is TRBV11-2, the J gene TRBJ2-5; unclear D gene. Trimming left V 1 base short and J 1 base short, with 10 bases between. The CDR3 is 15 residues long. CDR1 is SGHAT and CDR2 is FQNNGV in the germline V gene. DNA for the CDR3: TGTGCCAGCAGCTTAGGAACGTTACCCCAAGAGACCCAGTACTTC. It yields the protein CASSLGTLPQETQYF.

This chain connects TRBV20-1 to TRBJ2-5; D remains unclear. From germline, CDR1 is DFQATT and CDR2 SNEGSKA (reference sequence). This CDR3 contains 12 residues. V lost 5 bases and J lost 4, with 11 bases in between. CDR3 sequence reads: CSAQDPIETQYF. CDR3 sequence (DNA): TGCAGTGCTCAGGACCCGATAGAGACCCAGTACTTC.

At least ten counts were recorded for this clonotype. The V call is TRBV12-2, the J call TRBJ2-1; the table's D call, TRBD1, has no DNA check behind it. TRBV12-2 is described as a pseudogene. There are 11 residues in the CDR3. The CDR3 is CASRPGDEQFF. In DNA form, the CDR3 reads TGTGCAAGTCGCCCCGGGGATGAGCAGTTCTTC.

The table lists this clonotype with many counts. This sequence joins TRBV5-1 and TRBJ2-5, with D perhaps matching TRBD2 (5 bases). CDR3 length: 13 residues. Looked up from germline, CDR1 is SGHRS and CDR2 is YFSETQ. V lost 4 bases and J 4 bases, leaving 11 bases between the germline ends. CDR3 in DNA: TGCGCCAGCAGCCCGAACGGGGTAGAGACCCAGTACTTC. Amino acids: CASSPNGVETQYF.

This clonotype was seen a few times. This chain connects TRBV29-1 to TRBJ2-5; D ambiguous. The V gene's germline CDR1 is SQVTM and CDR2 ANQGSEA. The CDR3 spans 12 residues. V lost 6 bases and J 5 bases, leaving 13 bases between the germline ends. As DNA, the CDR3 is TGCAGCGTCGAAAGGGTGGAGGAGACCCAGTACTTC. Translating gives CSVERVEETQYF.

The rearrangement joins TRBV12-3 or TRBV12-4 to TRBJ2-1; a weak D match, TRBD1 (5 bases). With 5 bases removed from V and 3 bases from J, the gap between germline ends came to 11 bases. This CDR3 comprises 14 residues. CDR3 region: CASSLRVFYNEQFF. CDR3 bases: TGTGCCAGCAGTCTCAGGGTTTTCTACAATGAGCAGTTCTTC.

This clonotype was observed many times. The rearrangement joins TRBV6-5 to TRBJ1-1; 7 bases match TRBD1. V lost 5 bases and J lost 1; bases outside the gene matches: 7. The germline CDR1 and CDR2 sequences are MNHEY and SVGAGI. This CDR3 has 15 residues. CDR3 region: CASSPTGRGNTEAFF. CDR3 nucleotides: TGTGCCAGCAGTCCGACAGGGAGGGGGAACACTGAAGCTTTCTTT.

This clonotype was counted ten times or more. The chain combines TRBV28 with TRBJ2-5, with D uncertain. V was shortened by 8 bases and J by 5 bases, with 12 bases between the two germline ends. CDR3 size: 12 residues. Germline V gene sequence: CDR1 MDHEN, CDR2 SYDVKM. The CDR3: CASGMNGETQYF. The CDR3 DNA follows: TGTGCCAGCGGTATGAATGGGGAGACCCAGTACTTC.

The chain recombines TRBV4-3 with TRBJ1-2; D not resolved. The CDR3 is 14 residues long. The V and J ends lost 4 bases and 1 base respectively, with 10 bases between them. Germline V gives CDR1 LGHNA, CDR2 YSLEER. CDR3 region: CASSPMYNNYGYTF. The DNA of the CDR3 is TGCGCCAGCAGCCCCATGTATAATAACTATGGCTACACCTTC.

The chain couples TRBV11-2 to TRBJ2-3; no reliable D call. Trimming took 5 bases from V and 4 from J, leaving 10 bases between them. Germline V lookup: CDR1 SGHAT, CDR2 FQNNGV. CDR3 size: 13 residues. The CDR3 protein is CASSRRGPDTQYF. The CDR3, as DNA: TGTGCCAGCAGCCGCCGTGGGCCAGATACGCAGTATTTT.

This clonotype was observed at least ten times. V usage is TRBV6-5 and J usage is TRBJ1-2, with TRBD1 matching over 9 bases. With V trimmed by 5 bases and J by 3 bases, 4 bases remained unmatched. CDR1 is MNHEY, CDR2 SVGAGI, per germline. The CDR3 totals 14 residues. CDR3 nucleotides: TGTGCCAGCAGTCAAAGGACAGGGGACTATGGCTACACCTTC. Its protein is CASSQRTGDYGYTF.

This clonotype occurred many times. The chain employs TRBV4-3 and TRBJ2-1; 7 bases are a match to TRBD1. CDR3 length: 14 residues. Germline loops: CDR1 LGHNA, CDR2 YSLEER. With 7 bases clipped from V and 6 bases from J, the junction kept 9 bases outside the gene matches. The CDR3 DNA follows: TGCGCCAGCACCCCCGGGACAGCTACCAATGAGCAGTTCTTC. It codes for CASTPGTATNEQFF.

This clonotype has just a few counts. The chain couples TRBV28 to TRBJ2-1, with 8 bases matching TRBD2. CDR1 MDHEN and CDR2 SYDVKM come from the germline V gene. This CDR3 contains 14 residues. V trimming: 8 bases; J trimming: 7 bases; junction bases outside the gene matches: 10. CDR3: CASGGGREANEQFF. CDR3 in DNA: TGTGCCAGCGGGGGCGGGCGGGAGGCGAATGAGCAGTTCTTC.

This clonotype showed up many times. This chain links TRBV28 with TRBJ1-5, with TRBD1 identical over 9 bases. The CDR3 contains 14 residues. Germline V gene data show CDR1 as MDHEN and CDR2 as SYDVKM. The J segment lost 8 bases and the V segment lost 5 bases, leaving 7 bases of the junction unmatched. The CDR3 is CASSPTGGAEPQHF. The CDR3 region has the DNA TGTGCCAGCAGTCCTACAGGGGGCGCCGAGCCCCAGCATTTT.

This clonotype showed up just a few times. V usage is TRBV5-5 and J usage is TRBJ1-2; possible D gene TRBD1, 5 bases. This CDR3 comprises 15 residues. Germline values: CDR1 SGHKS, CDR2 YYEKEE (reference sequence). The V end was cut by 2 bases, the J end by 5 bases, with 16 bases between. In DNA form, the CDR3 reads TGTGCCAGCAGCTTTCCCCGACAGCCGGAATATGGCTACACCTTC. Protein product: CASSFPRQPEYGYTF.

Points on this clonotype: A much larger clone differs from this one at a single base, so this may be a read error. The genes are TRBV10-3 and TRBJ2-1; tentatively, D is TRBD2 (5 bases). There are 15 residues in the CDR3. Trimming removed 4 bases at V and 7 bases at J, with 17 bases between. CDR1 ENHRY and CDR2 SYGVKD come from the germline V gene. CDR3 residues: CAISVSHAGRNEQFF. Written as DNA, the CDR3 is TGTGCCATCAGTGTCTCCCATGCGGGCCGGAATGAGCAGTTCTTC.

There are a few counts of this clonotype. The rearrangement links TRBV5-6 to TRBJ2-1, with D possibly matching TRBD2 (6 bases). Trimming shortened V by 2 bases and J by 9 bases, and 18 bases separated the two germline ends. The germline CDR1 and CDR2 sequences are SGHDT and YYEEEE. The CDR3 contains 15 residues. CDR3 protein: CASSFLGGTFSEQFF. Here the CDR3 DNA reads TGTGCCAGCAGCTTCCTGGGAGGAACGTTTAGTGAGCAGTTCTTC.